There are a few counts of the clone carrying this TCR beta chain. The germline CDR1 and CDR2 sequences are SGHRS and YFSETQ. Deletions cut 0 bases from V and 8 bases from J, with 24 bases between. The CDR3 is made up of 18 amino acids. This record comes from a study of cytomegalovirus exposure and HLA in healthy donors. Researchers ran the PCR with 60 Vbeta and 13 Jbeta primers. Measured with immunoSEQ multiplex PCR; TCRdb has only the in-frame clones, and not every one. The sample lists 240,000 or so clones; roughly four fifths were seen once. Sample: PBMCs. The chain has TRBV5-1 and TRBJ2-1; possible D gene TRBD2, 5 bases. This sequence was found in a woman aged 55-70 years in good health and CMV-seropositive. The CDR3, as DNA: TGCGCCAGCAGCTTGGGAGCCCTAGCTTGGGCGTATAGGGATGAGCAGTTCTTC. Encoded protein: CASSLGALAWAYRDEQFF.